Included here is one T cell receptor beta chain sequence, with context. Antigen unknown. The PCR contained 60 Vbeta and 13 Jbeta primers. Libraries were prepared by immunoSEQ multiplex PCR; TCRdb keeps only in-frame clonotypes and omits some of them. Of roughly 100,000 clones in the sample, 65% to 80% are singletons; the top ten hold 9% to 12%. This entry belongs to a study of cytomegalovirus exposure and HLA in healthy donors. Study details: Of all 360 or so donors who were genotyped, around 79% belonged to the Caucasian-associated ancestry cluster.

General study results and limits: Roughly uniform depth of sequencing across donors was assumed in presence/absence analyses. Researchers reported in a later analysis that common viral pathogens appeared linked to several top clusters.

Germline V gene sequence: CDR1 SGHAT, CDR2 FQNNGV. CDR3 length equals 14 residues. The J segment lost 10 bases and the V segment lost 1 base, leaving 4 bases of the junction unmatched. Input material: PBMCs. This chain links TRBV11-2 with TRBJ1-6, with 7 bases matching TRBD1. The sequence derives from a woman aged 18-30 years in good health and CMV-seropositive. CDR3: CASSLGQGFSPLHF. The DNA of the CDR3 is TGTGCCAGCAGCTTAGGACAGGGTTTCTCACCCCTCCACTTT.